The T cell receptor beta chain under discussion was sequenced for a study of breast tumors, draining lymph nodes, adjacent tissues. This CDR3 contains 15 residues. Trimming removed 1 base at V and 2 bases at J, with 7 bases between. Germline V gives CDR1 KGHDR, CDR2 SFDVKD. Samples came from axillary lymph nodes draining the breast cancer. TCRdb analysed the multiplex PCR reads with MiXCR anew, one entry per CDR3 protein. The sample carries about 230,000 distinct CDR3 sequences, roughly 32% recorded once. The sample holds many counts of this clonotype. Its antigen is not known. Notes on the study in general: Findings are consistent with lymph node origin and intratumoral expansion of most tumor T cells. Tumor TCR diversity was below lymph nodes but above nontumor tissue. The lymph node origin of tumor T cells was framed as consistent with a hypothesis, not demonstrated. Luminal-like breast cancer showed significantly higher tumor–nontumor repertoire similarity than basal-like.

This TCR derives from a female donor with breast cancer. Some clones in this sample may be carry-over from other donors' samples. J is TRBJ2-2 and V is TRBV24-1; D unclear. The sequencing sample was made of axillary lymph node tissue. Here the CDR3 reads CATSDFSLNTGELFF. Written as DNA, the CDR3 is TGTGCCACCAGTGATTTTAGCTTAAACACCGGGGAGCTGTTTTTT.